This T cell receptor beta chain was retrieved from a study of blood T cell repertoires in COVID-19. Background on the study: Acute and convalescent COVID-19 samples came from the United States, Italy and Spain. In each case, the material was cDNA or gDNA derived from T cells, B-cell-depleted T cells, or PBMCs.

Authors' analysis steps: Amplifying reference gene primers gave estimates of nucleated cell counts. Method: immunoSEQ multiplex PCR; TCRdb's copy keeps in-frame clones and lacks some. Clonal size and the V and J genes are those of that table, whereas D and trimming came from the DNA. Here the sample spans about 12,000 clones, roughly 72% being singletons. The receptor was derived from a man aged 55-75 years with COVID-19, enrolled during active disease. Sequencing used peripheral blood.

Here the CDR3 reads CASTFSGTGLNGANVLTF. The CDR3 bases are TGTGCCAGCACCTTCTCCGGGACAGGGCTGAATGGGGCCAACGTCCTGACTTTC. J is TRBJ2-6 and V is TRBV2; the match to TRBD1 covers 9 bases. After removal of 7 bases from V and 3 bases from J, the junction contained 13 bases not matched to a gene. The CDR3 runs to 18 residues. Germline lookup yields CDR1 SNHLY and CDR2 FYNNEI.